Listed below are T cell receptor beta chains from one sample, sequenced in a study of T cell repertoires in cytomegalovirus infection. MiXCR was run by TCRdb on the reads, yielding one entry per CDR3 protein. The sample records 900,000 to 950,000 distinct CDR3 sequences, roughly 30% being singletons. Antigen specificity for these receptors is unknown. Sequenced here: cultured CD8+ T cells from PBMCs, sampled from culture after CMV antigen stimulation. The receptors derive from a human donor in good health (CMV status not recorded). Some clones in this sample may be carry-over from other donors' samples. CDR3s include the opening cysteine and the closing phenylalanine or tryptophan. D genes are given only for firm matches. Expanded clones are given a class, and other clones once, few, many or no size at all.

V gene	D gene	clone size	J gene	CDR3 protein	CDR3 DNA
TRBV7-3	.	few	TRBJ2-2	CASSDGGELFF	TGTGCCAGCAGTGATGGCGGGGAGCTGTTTTTT
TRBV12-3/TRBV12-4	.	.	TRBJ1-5	CASSLGKDQPQHF	TGTGCCAGCAGTTTGGGAAAGGATCAGCCCCAGCATTTT
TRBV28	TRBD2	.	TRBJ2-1	CASKQGLAADEQFF	TGTGCCAGCAAACAGGGACTAGCCGCTGATGAGCAGTTCTTC
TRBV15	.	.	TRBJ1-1	CATSARRELNTEAFF	TGTGCCACCAGTGCTAGGAGGGAATTGAACACTGAAGCTTTCTTT
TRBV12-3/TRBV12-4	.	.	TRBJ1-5	CASSLASGGPQHF	TGTGCCAGCAGTTTAGCCTCCGGGGGGCCCCAGCATTTT
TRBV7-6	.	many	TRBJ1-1	CASSQRQDLNTEAFF	TGTGCCAGCAGCCAACGACAGGACCTGAACACTGAAGCTTTCTTT
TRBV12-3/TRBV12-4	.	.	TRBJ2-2	CASSLAQGIEELFF	TGTGCCAGCAGTTTAGCACAGGGTATTGAGGAGCTGTTTTTT
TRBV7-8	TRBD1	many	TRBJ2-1	CASSRHRGREENEQFF	TGTGCCAGCAGCCGTCACAGGGGGCGCGAAGAGAATGAGCAGTTCTTC
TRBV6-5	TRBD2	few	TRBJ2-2	CASSYNGGTSGNTGELFF	TGTGCCAGCAGTTACAACGGCGGGACTAGCGGAAACACCGGGGAGCTGTTTTTT
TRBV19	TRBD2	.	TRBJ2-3	CASSLGTSGRRPTDTQYF	TGTGCCAGTAGTCTCGGGACTAGCGGGCGACGACCCACAGATACGCAGTATTTT
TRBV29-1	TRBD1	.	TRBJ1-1	CSVLPGTVNTEAFF	TGCAGCGTCCTCCCCGGGACAGTGAACACTGAAGCTTTCTTT
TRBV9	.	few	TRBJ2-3	CASSVGSTDTQYF	TGTGCCAGTAGTGTGGGGAGCACAGATACGCAGTATTTT
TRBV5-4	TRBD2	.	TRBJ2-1	CASSLGSGDPGEQFF	TGTGCCAGCAGCTTGGGTAGCGGGGACCCAGGTGAGCAGTTCTTC
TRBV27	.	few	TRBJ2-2	CASSLTPAGVNTGELFF	TGTGCCAGCAGTTTGACGCCGGCAGGGGTGAACACCGGGGAGCTGTTTTTT
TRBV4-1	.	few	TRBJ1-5	CASSRTESQPQHF	TGCGCCAGCAGCCGGACGGAGAGCCAGCCCCAGCATTTT
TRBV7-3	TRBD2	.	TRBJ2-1	CASIKLQRGVGEQFF	TGTGCCAGCATCAAGCTCCAGCGGGGGGTGGGTGAGCAGTTCTTC
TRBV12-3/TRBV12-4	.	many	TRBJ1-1	CASSFQGSNTEAFF	TGTGCCAGCAGTTTTCAGGGGAGTAACACTGAAGCTTTCTTT
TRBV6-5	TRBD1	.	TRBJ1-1	CASSYVGQGTTEAFF	TGTGCCAGCAGTTACGTGGGACAGGGTACGACTGAAGCTTTCTTT
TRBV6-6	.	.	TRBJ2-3	CASSYSRQAPTDTQYF	TGTGCCAGCAGTTACTCGAGACAGGCTCCCACAGATACGCAGTATTTT
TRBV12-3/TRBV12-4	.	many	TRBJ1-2	CASSLNLYGYTF	TGTGCCAGCAGTTTAAACCTCTATGGCTACACCTTC
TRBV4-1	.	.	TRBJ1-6	CASSQGQGYSPLHF	TGCGCCAGCAGCCAGGGTCAGGGTTACTCACCCCTCCACTTT
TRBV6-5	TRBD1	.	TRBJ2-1	CASSLDRGKQFF	TGTGCCAGCAGCCTCGACAGGGGAAAGCAGTTCTTC
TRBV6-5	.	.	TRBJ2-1	CASSYSGPPYNEQFF	TGTGCCAGCAGTTACTCGGGGCCCCCCTACAATGAGCAGTTCTTC
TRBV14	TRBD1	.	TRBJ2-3	CASSQRGPASTDTQYF	TGTGCCAGCAGCCAAAGGGGGCCCGCTAGCACAGATACGCAGTATTTT
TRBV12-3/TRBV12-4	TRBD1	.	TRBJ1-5	CASSQGGETQHF	TGTGCCAGCAGCCAGGGGGGGGAGACCCAGCATTTT
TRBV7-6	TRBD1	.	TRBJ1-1	CASSLGPAQGISTEAFF	TGTGCCAGCAGCTTAGGCCCGGCACAGGGGATTTCCACTGAAGCTTTCTTT
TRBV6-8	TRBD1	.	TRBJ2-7	CASSRLWSGQGSYEQYF	TGTGCCAGCAGCCGACTATGGTCGGGACAGGGGTCCTACGAGCAGTACTTC
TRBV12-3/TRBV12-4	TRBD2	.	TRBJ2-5	CASSLGEGRETQYF	TGTGCCAGCAGTCTGGGGGAGGGACGAGAGACCCAGTACTTC
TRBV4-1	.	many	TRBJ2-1	CASSLMNEQFF	TGCGCCAGCAGCCTTATGAATGAGCAGTTCTTC
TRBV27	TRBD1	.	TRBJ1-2	CASSTSLPPRQGADGYTF	TGTGCCAGCAGTACTTCTTTACCCCCCCGACAGGGGGCCGATGGCTACACCTTC
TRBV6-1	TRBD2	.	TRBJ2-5	CASSLGLAVYQETQYF	TGTGCCAGCAGTTTAGGACTAGCGGTGTACCAAGAGACCCAGTACTTC
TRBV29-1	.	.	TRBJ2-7	CSVEKGSSYEQYF	TGCAGCGTTGAAAAGGGCTCGTCCTACGAGCAGTACTTC